A selection of T cell receptor beta chains follows, all from one sample in a study of shared clonotypes between healthy human individuals. Sequencing used immunoSEQ multiplex PCR; TCRdb keeps in-frame clones, though not all of them. The profile shows approximately 530,000 clones, 95% to 96% of them singletons. The sequenced sample was naive CD4+ T cells sorted from blood. All receptors come from a woman in her 30s in good health. The CDR3 runs from the conserved cysteine through the conserved F or W. The D gene is left open where the match is weak. Size is omitted from some rows. Given values are once, few, many or a class for expanded clones.

J | size | D | V | DNA | CDR3
TRBJ2-7 | once | - | TRBV10-3 | TGTGCCATCAGTGAGGTGGGGGCTGCCTACGAGCAGTACTTC | CAISEVGAAYEQYF
TRBJ2-5 | - | - | TRBV6-5 | TGTGCCACCTCTGGGCAGGGAGAGACCCAGTACTTC | CATSGQGETQYF
TRBJ2-7 | - | - | TRBV27 | TGTGCCAGCAGTTACACAGCAGCGAACTTCTACGAGCAGTACTTC | CASSYTAANFYEQYF
TRBJ1-2 | - | - | TRBV6-6 | TGTGCCAGCAGCCCTCTAGGGGCTGGCTATGGCTACACCTTC | CASSPLGAGYGYTF
TRBJ2-1 | once | TRBD2 | TRBV25-1 | TGTGCCAGCAGTGACACTAGCGCTAGCTCCTACAATGAGCAGTTCTTC | CASSDTSASSYNEQFF
TRBJ1-5 | - | - | TRBV5-6 | TGTGCCAGCAGCTCGGGACTGTATAGCAATCAGCCCCAGCATTTT | CASSSGLYSNQPQHF
TRBJ2-7 | - | - | TRBV5-4 | TGTGCCAGCAGCGGGGGGGGCAGGACCTACGAGCAGTACTTC | CASSGGGRTYEQYF
TRBJ2-3 | - | - | TRBV5-6 | TGTGCCAGCCAGAACACAGATACGCAGTATTTT | CASQNTDTQYF
TRBJ2-3 | - | TRBD1 | TRBV29-1 | TGCAGCTTCTGCCACGGGACAGAGAGATTGGGTACGCAGTATTTT | CSFCHGTERLGTQYF
TRBJ2-2 | - | - | TRBV7-9 | TGTGCCAGCAGCTTACAGAAAGCCGGGGAGCTGTTTTTT | CASSLQKAGELFF
TRBJ2-1 | - | - | TRBV5-1 | TGCGCCAGCAGCTTCAGGATTGGGGCCACGGCCTACAATGAGCAGTTCTTC | CASSFRIGATAYNEQFF
TRBJ1-2 | - | TRBD1 | TRBV28 | TGTGCCAGCAGCCAAATACAGGGGGAGGGAAACTATGGCTACACCTTC | CASSQIQGEGNYGYTF
TRBJ1-4 | few | - | TRBV2 | TGTGCCAGCAGTGAAGGTACCCAGACTAATGAAAAACTGTTTTTT | CASSEGTQTNEKLFF
TRBJ2-7 | - | TRBD1 | TRBV5-1 | TGCGCCAGCAGCTCAATCACAGGGGCCCCCTACGAGCAGTACTTC | CASSSITGAPYEQYF
TRBJ2-1 | - | TRBD2 | TRBV5-1 | TGCGCCAGCAGCTTGGTTGCGGGAGGCCACAATGAGCAGTTCTTC | CASSLVAGGHNEQFF
TRBJ2-3 | - | - | TRBV9 | TGTGCCAGCAGCGTAGTTGGGACAGATACGCAGTATTTT | CASSVVGTDTQYF
TRBJ2-7 | - | - | TRBV5-1 | TGCGCCAGCAGCGAAGCTCTCACTTTGGAGCAGTACTTC | CASSEALTLEQYF
TRBJ2-3 | - | - | TRBV19 | TGTGCCAGTAGTATAACGGGGACATCAGATACGCAGTATTTT | CASSITGTSDTQYF
TRBJ2-1 | once | - | TRBV14 | TGTGCCAGCAGCCACCCACTCGAGCAGTTCTTC | CASSHPLEQFF
TRBJ1-4 | - | - | TRBV28 | TGTGCCAGCAGCTACTCCGGGCACGATAGGGAAAAACTGTTTTTT | CASSYSGHDREKLFF
TRBJ1-4 | - | - | TRBV5-1 | TGCGCCAGCAGCCCCGGGGCCCCAAGTAACAATGAAAAACTGTTTTTT | CASSPGAPSNNEKLFF
TRBJ2-7 | - | TRBD2 | TRBV13 | TGTGCCAGCAGCCCCCCATGGGAGTTAGCGGGAGGGAACGAGCAGTACTTC | CASSPPWELAGGNEQYF
TRBJ2-5 | - | TRBD2 | TRBV2 | TGTGCCAGCAGTGGTAAAGGACTAGCGGGTTGGGAGACCCAGTACTTC | CASSGKGLAGWETQYF
TRBJ1-5 | - | - | TRBV19 | TGTGCCAGTAAGACCAGGGACGGCAATCAGCCCCAGCATTTT | CASKTRDGNQPQHF
TRBJ2-1 | - | TRBD2 | TRBV5-1 | TGCGCCAGCAGCTTGGGAGGGACTAGCGGGGAGTTCTTC | CASSLGGTSGEFF
TRBJ2-3 | - | TRBD2 | TRBV28 | TGTGCCAGCAGTTCCAGGTTAGCGGGAGGTACAGATACGCAGTATTTT | CASSSRLAGGTDTQYF
TRBJ2-1 | once | - | TRBV6-1 | TGTGCCAGCAGTATAATCCTTCAGAATGAGCAGTTCTTC | CASSIILQNEQFF
TRBJ1-4 | - | - | TRBV28 | TGTGCCAGCAGTTCCACTGAGGGACATTCGAGCAGGGGAAAACTGTTTTTT | CASSSTEGHSSRGKLFF
TRBJ2-1 | - | TRBD1 | TRBV10-1 | TGCGCCAGCAGTGAGCCGACCGGGACAGGGAAGAATGAGCAGTTCTTC | CASSEPTGTGKNEQFF
TRBJ2-5 | - | TRBD1 | TRBV18 | TGTGCCAGCTCAAGTCGGACAGGGGGTTGGGAGACCCAGTACTTC | CASSSRTGGWETQYF
TRBJ2-1 | - | TRBD2 | TRBV19 | TGTGCCAGCCGTATCTCCGGGACTAGTTACAATGAGCAGTTCTTC | CASRISGTSYNEQFF
TRBJ2-2 | - | - | TRBV19 | TGTGCCAGTAGGAAAGGGGGGGCCGGGGAGCTGTTTTTT | CASRKGGAGELFF
TRBJ1-4 | - | TRBD1 | TRBV5-1 | TGCGCCAGCAGTCCGAATCAGGGGGCGAGGGAAAAACTGTTTTTT | CASSPNQGAREKLFF
TRBJ2-2 | once | - | TRBV5-4 | TGTGCCAGCAGCTTGGGGGTGCTAATTACCGGGGAGCTGTTTTTT | CASSLGVLITGELFF
TRBJ2-5 | - | - | TRBV6-4 | TGTGCCAGCAGTGACCAGGGGCAAGAGACCCAGTACTTC | CASSDQGQETQYF
TRBJ2-7 | - | TRBD1 | TRBV4-1 | TGCGCCAGCAGCCGATCCCGGGACAGGCCCTACGAGCAGTACTTC | CASSRSRDRPYEQYF
TRBJ2-1 | - | TRBD2 | TRBV30 | TGTGCCTGGAGTGCCTATAGCGGGAGCACCTACAATGAGCAGTTCTTC | CAWSAYSGSTYNEQFF
TRBJ2-7 | - | - | TRBV10-2 | TGCGCCAGCAGACCGGCGGGAAGAGCCTACGAGCAGTACTTC | CASRPAGRAYEQYF
TRBJ1-5 | - | TRBD1 | TRBV7-2 | TGTGCCAGCAGCACAACCGGGACAGGGCTTAATCAGCCCCAGCATTTT | CASSTTGTGLNQPQHF
TRBJ2-7 | - | TRBD1 | TRBV28 | TGTGCCAGCAGTCTAGGACAGGGGGCCGTCGACGAGCAGTACTTC | CASSLGQGAVDEQYF
TRBJ2-7 | once | - | TRBV20-1 | TGCAGTGCTAAGTGGCGGAACGAGCAGTACTTC | CSAKWRNEQYF
TRBJ2-5 | - | - | TRBV2 | TGTGCCAGCAGGGCAGGGTTAGAGACCCAGTACTTC | CASRAGLETQYF
TRBJ2-5 | - | - | TRBV27 | TGTGCCAGCAGTTTATCTCCGACTACTAGTCAAGAGACCCAGTACTTC | CASSLSPTTSQETQYF
TRBJ1-2 | few | - | TRBV5-8 | TGTGCCAGCAGCTTGATCCGTTATGGCTACACCTTC | CASSLIRYGYTF
TRBJ2-7 | - | - | TRBV10-3 | TGTGCCATCAGTGAGCCCCATTCCGAGCAGTACTTC | CAISEPHSEQYF
TRBJ1-3 | - | TRBD1 | TRBV18 | TGTGCCAGCTCACAACCGGGACAGGAAAACTCTGGAAACACCATATATTTT | CASSQPGQENSGNTIYF
TRBJ2-5 | - | TRBD2 | TRBV5-1 | TGCGCCAGCAGCCCGGGACTAGCGGAGCGGGAGACCCAGTACTTC | CASSPGLAERETQYF
TRBJ1-1 | - | - | TRBV6-5 | TGTGCCAGCAGTTACTCGGGTTTGAGGGAGAACACTGAAGCTTTCTTT | CASSYSGLRENTEAFF
TRBJ1-3 | - | - | TRBV15 | TGTGCCACCTCCCTGGGGGACCCACGGTTGAATTCTGGAAACACCATATATTTT | CATSLGDPRLNSGNTIYF
TRBJ2-7 | - | TRBD1 | TRBV23-1 | TGCGCCAGCAGTCTAGGACAGGCCCCCTACGAGCAGTACTTC | CASSLGQAPYEQYF
TRBJ1-5 | few | - | TRBV11-2 | TGTGCCAGCAGCTTGGGTAATAGCAATCAGCCCCAGCATTTT | CASSLGNSNQPQHF
TRBJ2-5 | - | - | TRBV7-2 | TGTGCCAGCAGCTTAGATATGGCAGTGGGGACCCAGTACTTC | CASSLDMAVGTQYF
TRBJ1-5 | - | - | TRBV10-2 | TGCGCCAGCAGTGACCGGGCCAGCAATCAGCCCCAGCATTTT | CASSDRASNQPQHF
TRBJ1-2 | - | TRBD1 | TRBV6-5 | TGTGCCAGCAGCCACCACGGGACAGGGAGTGGCTACACCTTC | CASSHHGTGSGYTF
TRBJ2-3 | - | TRBD2 | TRBV6-6 | TGTGCCAGCACCGTCGGCGGGGGTTACACAGATACGCAGTATTTT | CASTVGGGYTDTQYF
TRBJ2-5 | - | - | TRBV11-2 | TGTGCCAGCAGCATAGGGGGGCTCCAAGAGACCCAGTACTTC | CASSIGGLQETQYF
TRBJ2-5 | - | TRBD2 | TRBV27 | TGTGCCAGCAGTTCCTTGGCGGGGGAGGAGACCCAGTACTTC | CASSSLAGEETQYF
TRBJ2-2 | - | - | TRBV19 | TGTGCCAGTAGTACGGGGGTTTTGCTCGGGGAGCTGTTTTTT | CASSTGVLLGELFF
TRBJ2-2 | - | - | TRBV28 | TGTGCCAGCAGCCCACATCTAGCTCCCCATGGGACCGGGGAGCTGTTTTTT | CASSPHLAPHGTGELFF
TRBJ1-2 | - | - | TRBV7-8 | TGTGCCAGCAGCTCCTCGCTGGCAGGGTACTATGGCTACACCTTC | CASSSSLAGYYGYTF